Each of the 8 T cell receptor beta chains below was sequenced from the same sample in a study of cytomegalovirus exposure and HLA in healthy donors. The PCR was carried out with 60 Vbeta primers and 13 Jbeta primers. Assay used: immunoSEQ multiplex PCR; TCRdb lists only in-frame clones, some missing. The sample records approximately 180,000 clones, approximately 80% being singletons. The sample taken for sequencing was PBMCs. Receptors originate from a woman in her thirties in good health and CMV-seronegative.

The table lists this clone with a few counts. The gene calls are TRBV27 and TRBJ2-6, with a possible D match to TRBD1 (5 bases). This CDR3 has 16 residues. V was cut by 3 bases and J by 0 bases, with 9 bases left in between. Germline V gene sequence: CDR1 MNHEY, CDR2 SMNVEV (reference sequence). The CDR3 bases are TGTGCCAGCAGTTTTACAGGTACCTCTGGGGCCAACGTCCTGACTTTC. Its protein product is CASSFTGTSGANVLTF. The full variable domain, its missing parts supplied by reference TRBV27 and TRBJ2-6, is EAQVTQNPRYLITVTGKKLTVTCSQNMNHEYMSWYRQDPGLGLRQIYYSMNVEVTDKGDVPEGYKVSRKEKRNFPLILESPSPNQTSLYFCASSFTGTSGANVLTFGAGSRLTVL.

There are a few counts of this clone. V is TRBV18 and J is TRBJ1-5; TRBD1 matches at 9 bases. This CDR3 is 15 amino acids long. J lost 3 bases, V lost 4 bases, and 4 bases had no gene match. Germline CDR1 reads KGHSH; CDR2 reads LQKENI. The CDR3 DNA is TGTGCCAGCTCACTAGGACAGGGGTACAATCAGCCCCAGCATTTT. It yields the protein CASSLGQGYNQPQHF.

This sequence joins TRBV18 and TRBJ2-6; tentatively, D is TRBD1 (6 bases). The CDR3 contains 16 residues. Germline V gives CDR1 KGHSH, CDR2 LQKENI. Trimming removed 2 bases from V and 2 bases from J, with 10 bases in between. DNA for the CDR3: TGTGCCAGCTCACCAGTAGGGGGACCTGGGGCCAACGTCCTGACTTTC. Translating it yields CASSPVGGPGANVLTF.

This chain links TRBV2 with TRBJ2-2; 8 positions agree with TRBD1. With 7 bases clipped from V and 4 bases from J, the junction kept 5 bases outside the gene matches. Germline V gene data show CDR1 as SNHLY and CDR2 as FYNNEI. The CDR3 consists of 14 residues. The CDR3: CASKDRVVTGELFF. In DNA form, the CDR3 reads TGTGCCAGCAAGGACAGGGTAGTCACCGGGGAGCTGTTTTTT.

The chain has TRBV5-1 and TRBJ1-3; D gene unclear. The germline V gene encodes CDR1 SGHRS and CDR2 YFSETQ. The CDR3 totals 17 residues. Deletions cut 4 bases from V and 0 bases from J, with 17 bases between. CDR3 nucleotide sequence: TGCGCCAGCAGCCCCCTCTCAGGCATACCCTCTGGAAACACCATATATTTT. Translated: CASSPLSGIPSGNTIYF.

For this clone: Sequence at one end of the junction differs from germline and may be a read error. This chain uses TRBV4-3 with TRBJ2-5, with 7 bases matching TRBD1. From germline, CDR1 is LGHNA and CDR2 YSLEER. The CDR3 is made up of 18 amino acids. The CDR3 nucleotides are TGCGCCAGCAGCCAAGATCTTAACAGGGGAAACCCTCAAGGGACCCAGTACTTC. Protein sequence: CASSQDLNRGNPQGTQYF.

Only one count was recorded for this clone. The rearrangement joins TRBV4-2 to TRBJ2-2, with D possibly matching TRBD1 (5 bases). Per the germline V gene, CDR1 is LGHNA and CDR2 is YNFKEQ. V shed 1 base and J shed 6 bases, with 12 bases lying between them. This CDR3 is 15 amino acids long. CDR3 protein: CASSQGLAGSGELFF. As DNA, the CDR3 is TGTGCCAGCAGCCAAGGGTTGGCAGGGTCCGGGGAGCTGTTTTTT.

The genes are TRBV5-4 and TRBJ2-3; D call uncertain. The germline V and J ends were trimmed by 4 bases and 4 bases, with 7 bases remaining between them. CDR3 length equals 12 residues. Germline loops: CDR1 SGHNT, CDR2 YYREEE (reference sequence). CDR3 protein: CASSLSADTQYF. The CDR3 bases are TGTGCCAGCAGCCTATCGGCAGATACGCAGTATTTT.